This T cell receptor beta chain comes out of a study of T cell clonality in common variable immunodeficiency. The length of the CDR3 is 17 residues. Germline V gene data show CDR1 as MNHEY and CDR2 as SVGEGT. With 5 bases clipped from V and 4 bases from J, the junction kept 13 bases outside the gene matches. TCRdb keeps only in-frame clones here, not all; method: immunoSEQ multiplex PCR. The specimen has 30,000 to 40,000 clones, none found just once. Findings of the study overall: What drives increased CVID clonality needs T cell subpopulation sequencing. Fewer deletions and N-nucleotide insertions were reportedly seen in common variable immunodeficiency TCR beta sequences.

All CVID subjects were on immunoglobulin replacement for at least one year. This clone occurred a few times. The antigen remains undetermined. The DNA ends 3 residues before the CDR3 does, and the rest of the CDR3 is filled in from the germline J gene. The chain carries TRBV6-2 or TRBV6-3 and TRBJ2-1, with 8 bases identical to TRBD2. The receptor comes from a human donor with common variable immunodeficiency. Sequencing was carried out using peripheral blood mononuclear cells. CDR3 bases read: TGTGCCAGCAGTCCCGACGGGGGGGGCGGGACATACAATGAG. Its protein is CASSPDGGGGTYNE. The whole CDR3 sequence is CASSPDGGGGTYNEQFF.